Shown below are 8 T cell receptor beta chains from a single sample sequenced in a study of CD8 T cells in Susac syndrome. RNA was extracted with the RNeasy kit, and a quantity of roughly 0.5 to 1 ug was reverse transcribed using random hexamers. MiXCR, run by TCRdb on the immunoSEQ multiplex PCR reads, gives a single entry per CDR3 protein. The sample lists approximately 180,000 distinct CDR3 sequences, approximately 94% occurring once. Sample: CD4+ T cells from PBMCs. The receptors were gathered from a human donor with multiple sclerosis.

The chain employs TRBV7-9 and TRBJ1-2, with 9 bases lining up with TRBD1. Per the germline V gene, CDR1 is SEHNR and CDR2 is FQNEAQ (reference sequence). This CDR3 region has 14 residues. V lost 7 bases, J lost 8 bases, and 11 bases stayed unmatched. DNA for the CDR3: TGTGCCAGCACCCCGGGACAGGGTGTTGGAGGCTACACCTTC. Translation gives CASTPGQGVGGYTF.

The chain links TRBV30 to TRBJ2-1, with 7 positions matching TRBD1. V lost 2 bases, J lost 12 bases, and 4 bases stayed unmatched. This CDR3 contains 11 residues. In germline, CDR1 is GTSNPN, CDR2 SVGIG (reference sequence). CDR3 protein: CAWSSRDRQFF. The CDR3 bases are TGTGCCTGGAGTTCCCGGGACAGGCAGTTCTTC.

The chain uses TRBV5-6 and TRBJ1-6; 8 positions agree with TRBD1. Germline CDR1 is SGHDT and CDR2 is YYEEEE. V lost 3 bases and J lost 5; bases outside the gene matches: 4. CDR3 length equals 15 residues. CDR3 loop: CASSYLQGDNSPLHF. Written as DNA, the CDR3 is TGTGCCAGCAGCTACCTACAGGGGGATAATTCACCCCTCCACTTT. The full variable domain, in which reference TRBV5-6 and TRBJ1-6 provide the parts outside the CDR3, is DAGVTQSPTHLIKTRGQQVTLRCSPKSGHDTVSWYQQALGQGPQFIFQYYEEEERQRGNFPDRFSGHQFPNYSSELNVNALLLGDSALYLCASSYLQGDNSPLHFGNGTRLTVT.

The chain combines TRBV11-2 with TRBJ2-7; tentatively, D is TRBD2 (5 bases). This CDR3 region has 14 residues. The V and J ends lost 1 base and 9 bases respectively, with 16 bases between them. The germline V gene has CDR1 SGHAT and CDR2 FQNNGV. This chain's CDR3 is CASSLGGQTTRQYF. The CDR3 DNA follows: TGTGCCAGCAGCTTAGGTGGCCAGACTACGAGGCAGTACTTC.

V is TRBV3-1 and J is TRBJ2-5; possibly TRBD2 for D (6 bases). V shed 1 base and J shed 5 bases, with 17 bases lying between them. The germline CDR1 and CDR2 sequences are LGHDT and YNNKEL (reference sequence). The CDR3 consists of 16 residues. The CDR3 loop reads CASSQGFGTGEETQYF. The CDR3 region has the DNA TGTGCCAGCAGCCAAGGATTTGGGACTGGTGAGGAGACCCAGTACTTC.

This clonotype came up once. The CDR3 DNA follows: TGTGCCAGCAGCTTAGTGGCAGGTGTGTCTCGCTCACCCCTCCACTTT. This encodes CASSLVAGVSRSPLHF. The gene calls are TRBV7-9 and TRBJ1-6, with no clear D. V dropped 1 base and J dropped 10 bases, with 17 bases sitting between them. Germline CDR1 and CDR2: SEHNR and FQNEAQ (reference sequence). The CDR3 runs 16 residues. Full variable domain (rest looked up from reference TRBV7-9 and TRBJ1-6): DTGVSQNPRHKITKRGQNVTFRCDPISEHNRLYWYRQTLGQGPEFLTYFQNEAQLEKSRLLSDRFSAERPKGSFSTLEIQRTEQGDSAMYLCASSLVAGVSRSPLHFGNGTRLTVT.

V is TRBV29-1 and J is TRBJ1-3; D uncertain. CDR1 SQVTM and CDR2 ANQGSEA come from the germline V gene. The CDR3 covers 14 residues. V dropped 7 bases and J dropped 0 bases, with 13 bases sitting between them. CDR3 DNA sequence: TGCAGCGCCAATTTCTCACCCTCTGGAAACACCATATATTTT. Translated: CSANFSPSGNTIYF.

The V and J genes are TRBV10-3 and TRBJ2-2, with D perhaps matching TRBD1 (6 bases). Germline CDR1 reads ENHRY; CDR2 reads SYGVKD. V gave up 2 bases and J gave up 1 base, with 8 bases separating them. This CDR3 spans 15 amino acids. The CDR3 DNA follows: TGTGCCATCAGTGAGAGGGGACAGAACACCGGGGAGCTGTTTTTT. This translates into CAISERGQNTGELFF.